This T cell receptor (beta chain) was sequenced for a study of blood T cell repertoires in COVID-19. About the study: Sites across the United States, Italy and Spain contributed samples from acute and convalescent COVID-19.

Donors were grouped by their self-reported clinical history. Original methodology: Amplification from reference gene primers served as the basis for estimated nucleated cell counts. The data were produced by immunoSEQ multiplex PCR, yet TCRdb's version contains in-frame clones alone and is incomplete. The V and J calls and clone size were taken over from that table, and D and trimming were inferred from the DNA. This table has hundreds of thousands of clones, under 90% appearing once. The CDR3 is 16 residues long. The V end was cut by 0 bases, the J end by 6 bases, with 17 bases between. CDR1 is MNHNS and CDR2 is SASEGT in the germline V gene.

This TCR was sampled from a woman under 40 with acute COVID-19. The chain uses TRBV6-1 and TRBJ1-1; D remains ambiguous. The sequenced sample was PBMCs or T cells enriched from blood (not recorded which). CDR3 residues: CASSEAIGRGNAEAFF. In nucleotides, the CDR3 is TGTGCCAGCAGTGAAGCGATCGGACGGGGAAACGCTGAAGCTTTCTTT.